What follows are 4 T cell receptor beta chains derived from one specimen sequenced in a study of T cell repertoires in cytomegalovirus infection. TCRdb reprocessed the reads with MiXCR, giving one entry per CDR3 protein. The sample consists of hundreds of thousands of distinct CDR3 sequences, 17% of them appearing once. Sequencing was performed on PBMCs. These receptors were obtained from a human donor in good health (CMV status not recorded). Some clones in this sample may be carry-over from other donors' samples.

Ten or more counts support this clonotype. The gene calls are TRBV7-2 and TRBJ2-3; TRBD1 matches 10 bases. With 5 bases clipped from V and 5 bases from J, the junction kept 7 bases outside the gene matches. This CDR3 has 15 amino acids. Germline V gene sequence: CDR1 SGHTA, CDR2 FQGNSA. Here the CDR3 reads CASSQQGQGLDTQYF. In DNA, the CDR3 is TGTGCCAGCAGCCAGCAGGGACAGGGGTTAGATACGCAGTATTTT.

This clonotype was seen ten or more times. The chain has TRBV7-2 and TRBJ1-1, with TRBD1 as a possible D gene (6 bases). This CDR3 contains 15 residues. The germline V gene has CDR1 SGHTA and CDR2 FQGNSA. V lost 4 bases, J lost 11 bases, and 23 bases lay in between. The CDR3 DNA reads TGTGCCAGCAGCTCGAGAGGGGTTGGGGGCGCTTGGGCTTTCTTT. It yields the protein CASSSRGVGGAWAFF.

This clonotype has a count of ten or more. This chain uses TRBV25-1 with TRBJ2-7, with D possibly being TRBD2 (6 bases). Germline CDR1 is MGHDK and CDR2 is SYGVNS. The CDR3 length is 13 residues. Between the trimmed V and J ends, which lost 3 bases and 5 bases, there was a span of 11 bases. This CDR3 is CASSEEGFDEQYF. The DNA for the CDR3 is TGTGCCAGCAGTGAGGAGGGTTTCGACGAGCAGTACTTC.

The CDR3 reads CATRPGQGAFGYTF. The CDR3 nucleotides are TGTGCCACCCGACCGGGACAGGGGGCTTTTGGCTACACCTTC. V usage is TRBV10-3 and J usage is TRBJ1-2; 12 positions agree with TRBD1. The CDR3 loop spans 14 amino acids. The V gene end was trimmed by 10 bases and the J gene end by 7 bases; junction bases not matched to a gene: 10. Germline CDR1 is ENHRY and CDR2 is SYGVKD.